This T cell receptor (beta chain) was identified in a study of shared T cell receptors in the human thymus. The germline CDR1 and CDR2 sequences are LGHNA and YSLEER. Trimming shortened V by 4 bases and J by 10 bases, and 14 bases separated the two germline ends. The CDR3 has 13 amino acids. Only in-frame clones appear in the TCRdb table, and some are missing; sequencing was by immunoSEQ multiplex PCR. The sample holds 450,000 to 650,000 clones, 75% to 85% seen once. This sample was also put to use in a study of human thymus T cells. That paper notes: Thymus tissue was removed during corrective cardiac surgery. Gene usage (both V and J) appeared biased in thymic and blood repertoires. A high degree of thymic repertoire overlap among unrelated individuals was reported in related research.

Specimen: thymocytes. This clonotype was sampled from a boy under two years old with a congenital heart defect. This chain links TRBV4-3 with TRBJ2-1; D not resolved. The CDR3 DNA follows: TGCGCCAGCAGCCCCCGGGTGGAGCCAGAGCAGTTCTTC. Translating gives CASSPRVEPEQFF.